What follows are 31 T cell receptor beta chains derived from one specimen sequenced in a study of blood T cell repertoires in COVID-19 (dated by TCRdb to the early 2020s). Library preparation used the immunoSEQ multiplex PCR assay. The table was pulled from immuneACCESS by TCRdb, which kept in-frame rearrangements only. Such tables lose some clones; where checked, under half of the loss comes from unresolved V genes, and the rest has no known cause. In this sample the table shows fewer than 250,000 clones, over 75% of which occur a single time. The ten largest clones represent about 5% of the sample. The source material was peripheral blood. These TCRs come from a woman in her thirties or forties with acute or convalescent COVID-19.

J is TRBJ1-3 and V is TRBV10-2, with 9 bases lining up with TRBD1. This CDR3 spans 17 amino acids. Germline CDR1 reads WSHSY; CDR2 reads SAAADI. Trimming cost V 3 bases and J 0 bases; bases outside gene matches: 6. As DNA, the CDR3 is TGCGCCAGCAGTGACCCACCGGACAGGGGCTCTGGAAACACCATATATTTT. The encoded protein is CASSDPPDRGSGNTIYF.

The CDR3 DNA follows: TGTGCCAGCAGCCAAGTCCGGGCGGGGTTAGATGGCTACACCTTC. This translates into CASSQVRAGLDGYTF. The V gene is TRBV3-1 (or the pseudogene TRBV3-2), the J gene TRBJ1-2; D is uncertain. Trimming cost V 1 base and J 6 bases, with 15 bases left between them. CDR1 is LGHDT, CDR2 YNNKEL, per germline (reference sequence). This CDR3 comprises 15 residues.

The chain employs TRBV6-5 and TRBJ1-2, with TRBD1 matching 10 bases. Trimming removed 0 bases from V and 7 bases from J; junction bases left unmatched: 2. The germline V gene encodes CDR1 MNHEY and CDR2 SVGAGI. The CDR3 spans 14 residues. This chain's CDR3 is CASSYSGTGAGYTF. The CDR3 bases are TGTGCCAGCAGTTACTCCGGGACAGGGGCTGGCTACACCTTC.

The chain couples TRBV29-1 to TRBJ1-2; 11 nucleotides agree with TRBD1. CDR3 length: 13 residues. The ends lost 5 bases at V and 6 bases at J; junction bases unmatched: 5. Germline assignment: CDR1 SQVTM and CDR2 ANQGSEA. The CDR3 is CSVLDRGLNGYTF. The CDR3 bases are TGCAGCGTTCTGGACAGGGGGCTTAATGGCTACACCTTC.

As to this clone: At one boundary the junction diverges from the germline segment, which might be a read error. The rearrangement links TRBV6-5 to TRBJ2-3; TRBD2 matches at 10 bases. The CDR3 runs to 15 residues. CDR1 and CDR2 from the germline V gene are MNHEY and SVGAGI. The CDR3 spells CASTEGASSGGHPSF. For the CDR3, the DNA is TGTGCCAGCACCGAAGGGGCATCTAGCGGGGGCCACCCCTCTTTT.

This sequence joins TRBV5-1 and TRBJ1-5; 7 positions agree with TRBD1. The CDR3 is made up of 14 amino acids. Per the germline V gene, CDR1 is SGHRS and CDR2 is YFSETQ. J gave up 7 bases and V 7 bases, and 11 bases lay outside the gene matches. CDR3 residues: CASRPGTESQPQHF. The CDR3 DNA reads TGCGCCAGCCGCCCCGGGACAGAGTCCCAGCCCCAGCATTTT.

The chain joins TRBV7-8 to TRBJ1-1; tentative D call: TRBD1 (5 bases). Germline assignment: CDR1 SGHVS and CDR2 FQNEAQ. With 1 base removed from V and 0 bases from J, the gap between germline ends came to 15 bases. The CDR3 is made up of 17 amino acids. CDR3 nucleotides: TGTGCCAGCAGCTTAGTTGCGGGGGGGAAGATGAACACTGAAGCTTTCTTT. Protein: CASSLVAGGKMNTEAFF.

The gene calls are TRBV29-1 and TRBJ1-5; possibly TRBD1 for D (6 bases). Deletions cut 7 bases from V and 5 bases from J, with 15 bases between. Germline CDR1 is SQVTM and CDR2 is ANQGSEA. This CDR3 comprises 13 residues. In DNA, the CDR3 is TGCAGCGCCCAGGGGCGGGGGGATCAGCCCCAGCATTTT. Translating it yields CSAQGRGDQPQHF.

The V call is TRBV7-9, the J call TRBJ1-1; D may be TRBD1 (5 bases). V gave up 2 bases and J gave up 0 bases, with 13 bases separating them. This CDR3 spans 16 amino acids. Germline V lookup: CDR1 SEHNR, CDR2 FQNEAQ (reference sequence). In DNA form, the CDR3 reads TGTGCCAGCAGCTTAAACCGAGCAGGGTTGAACACTGAAGCTTTCTTT. Translated: CASSLNRAGLNTEAFF. Full variable domain (rest looked up from reference TRBV7-9 and TRBJ1-1): DTGVSQNPRHKITKRGQNVTFRCDPISEHNRLYWYRQTLGQGPEFLTYFQNEAQLEKSRLLSDRFSAERPKGSFSTLEIQRTEQGDSAMYLCASSLNRAGLNTEAFFGQGTRLTVV.

This chain connects TRBV6-6 to TRBJ2-2; possibly TRBD1 for D (5 bases). The V gene's germline CDR1 is MNHNY and CDR2 SVGAGI (reference sequence). There are 15 residues in the CDR3. V lost 0 bases to trimming and J lost 4 bases, with 9 bases between them. CDR3 loop: CASSYSGAGTGELFF. The CDR3 bases are TGTGCCAGCAGTTACTCAGGGGCCGGCACCGGGGAGCTGTTTTTT.

The chain joins TRBV11-2 to TRBJ2-7, with a tentative D call TRBD2 (5 bases). CDR3 size: 12 residues. Deletions cut 4 bases from V and 3 bases from J, with 7 bases between. From germline, CDR1 is SGHAT and CDR2 FQNNGV. The CDR3 DNA sequence: TGTGCCAGCAGCTCCCGGGACTACGAGCAGTACGTC. This codes for CASSSRDYEQYV.

This clone appeared once. The rearrangement joins TRBV4-1 to TRBJ1-2; D may be TRBD1 (5 bases). The length of the CDR3 is 14 residues. The germline V and J ends were trimmed by 2 bases and 1 base, with 8 bases remaining between them. CDR1 and CDR2 from the germline V gene are MGHRA and YSYEKL. CDR3 loop: CASSQTGVNYGYTF. The CDR3 region has the DNA TGCGCCAGCAGCCAAACAGGCGTTAACTATGGCTACACCTTC.

The chain combines TRBV7-2 with TRBJ1-2; D might be TRBD1 (6 bases). The V end lost 6 bases, the J end lost 7 bases, and 24 bases lay between the germline ends. Per the germline V gene, CDR1 is SGHTA and CDR2 is FQGNSA. The CDR3 totals 16 residues. The CDR3 nucleotides are TGTGCCAGCAGTCTTGCCTCCCGCACGGACAGAGCTGGCTACACCTTC. Amino acid sequence: CASSLASRTDRAGYTF. The complete variable domain, with remaining parts taken from reference TRBV7-2 and TRBJ1-2, reads GAGVSQSPSNKVTEKGKDVELRCDPISGHTALYWYRQSLGQGLEFLIYFQGNSAPDKSGLPSDRFSAERTGGSVSTLTIQRTQQEDSAVYLCASSLASRTDRAGYTFGSGTRLTVV.

The gene calls are TRBV24-1 and TRBJ1-5; a possible D gene is TRBD1 (6 bases). Trimming removed 4 bases from V and 3 bases from J, with 9 bases in between. This CDR3 has 14 residues. Germline V CDR1 and CDR2: KGHDR, SFDVKD. This chain's CDR3 is CATSEGGYNQPQHF. The CDR3, as DNA: TGTGCCACCAGTGAAGGGGGATACAATCAGCCCCAGCATTTT.

This chain joins TRBV7-3 and TRBJ1-3; D call uncertain. The CDR3 is 15 amino acids. The ends were cut back, 2 bases at V and 3 bases at J, with 11 bases in the middle. CDR1 is SGHTA and CDR2 is FQGTGA in the germline V gene. CDR3 DNA: TGTGCCAGCAGCTTAGAACCTGGAGGTGGAAACACCATATATTTT. This codes for CASSLEPGGGNTIYF.

The genes are TRBV12-5 and TRBJ1-1; 11 nucleotides line up with TRBD1. Per germline, CDR1 LGHNT and CDR2 FRNRAP. V lost 0 bases to trimming and J lost 6 bases; unmatched junction nucleotides: 6. This CDR3 contains 16 residues. This CDR3 reads CASGLVLSGQGAEAFF. CDR3 DNA: TGTGCTAGTGGTTTGGTACTTTCGGGACAGGGGGCTGAAGCTTTCTTT.

The chain has TRBV6-2 or TRBV6-3 and TRBJ2-7, with 9 positions matching TRBD2. Germline CDR1 reads MNHEY; CDR2 reads SVGEGT. CDR3 size: 17 residues. J was trimmed by 7 bases and V by 0 bases; bases with no gene match: 13. As DNA, the CDR3 is TGTGCCAGCAGTTACTCCCCTTTTGGCGGGGGGGCGGGAGAGCAGTACGTC. Translation gives CASSYSPFGGGAGEQYV.

The chain recombines TRBV5-1 with TRBJ2-1; perhaps TRBD1 as D (6 bases). The V end lost 3 bases, the J end lost 7 bases, and 23 bases lay between the germline ends. Germline V gives CDR1 SGHRS, CDR2 YFSETQ. The CDR3 consists of 17 residues. This CDR3 is CASSSTNRVTQRNEQFF. The CDR3 region has the DNA TGCGCCAGCAGCTCAACTAACAGGGTTACTCAAAGGAATGAGCAGTTCTTC.

V and J are TRBV5-1 and TRBJ1-6; D call uncertain. The CDR3 sequence is 13 residues long. V lost 0 bases and J lost 7, with 5 bases in between. Germline loops: CDR1 SGHRS, CDR2 YFSETQ. The CDR3: CASSLGRNSPLHF. The CDR3 nucleotides read TGCGCCAGCAGCTTGGGCCGGAATTCACCCCTCCACTTT.

This chain links TRBV19 with TRBJ1-6, with 10 bases lining up with TRBD1. The V and J ends lost 7 bases and 7 bases, in that order; junction bases with no gene match: 7. The CDR3 contains 15 residues. The germline V gene encodes CDR1 LNHDA and CDR2 SQIVND (reference sequence). The CDR3 region has the DNA TGTGCCAGTACCCCGGGACAGGGGTTGAATTCACCCCTCCACTTT. This codes for CASTPGQGLNSPLHF.

V and J are TRBV6-6 and TRBJ1-1; D not resolved. CDR1 and CDR2 (germline): MNHNY, SVGAGI (reference sequence). Trimming removed 2 bases at V and 2 bases at J, with 6 bases between. The CDR3 length is 13 residues. The CDR3 loop reads CASSYVSNTEAFF. DNA for the CDR3: TGTGCCAGCAGTTACGTTTCTAACACTGAAGCTTTCTTT.

The CDR3 sequence: CASSLSIPGLEVAFF. CDR3 bases: TGCGCCAGCAGCTTGTCAATCCCGGGACTGGAGGTTGCTTTCTTT. The rearrangement uses TRBV5-1 and TRBJ1-1; D might be TRBD1 (5 bases). Trimming removed 1 base at V and 11 bases at J, with 21 bases between. Germline V gene data show CDR1 as SGHRS and CDR2 as YFSETQ. This CDR3 region has 15 residues.

J is TRBJ1-5 and V is TRBV20-1; 7 nucleotides align to TRBD1. Germline CDR1 and CDR2: DFQATT and SNEGSKA (reference sequence). The CDR3 consists of 15 residues. Germline trimming cut 3 bases from V and 9 bases from J; bases unmatched to any gene: 14. CDR3 in amino acids: CSASESQDRTRPQHF. CDR3 DNA: TGCAGTGCTAGTGAATCCCAGGACAGGACCCGGCCCCAGCATTTT.

The chain recombines TRBV6-6 with TRBJ2-7; a weak D match, TRBD2 (6 bases). The CDR3 runs to 13 residues. Trimming took off 6 bases at V and 2 bases at J, with 11 bases between the two ends. Per germline, CDR1 MNHNY and CDR2 SVGAGI (reference sequence). As DNA, the CDR3 is TGTGCCAGCAGCCCCGGGACTCCCTACGAGCAGTACGTC. Amino acid sequence: CASSPGTPYEQYV.

The chain joins TRBV5-1 to TRBJ1-5; 7 bases agree with TRBD1. The germline V gene encodes CDR1 SGHRS and CDR2 YFSETQ. V trimming: 4 bases; J trimming: 11 bases; junction bases outside the gene matches: 15. CDR3 length: 15 residues. Here the CDR3 reads CASSPTGLLESAQHF. The CDR3 DNA reads TGCGCCAGCAGCCCGACAGGGCTACTCGAATCAGCCCAGCATTTT.

Only one count was recorded for this clone. The V gene is TRBV7-3, the J gene TRBJ2-1; TRBD1 matches at 10 bases. The germline V gene has CDR1 SGHTA and CDR2 FQGTGA. Trimming cost V 2 bases and J 4 bases; bases outside gene matches: 8. The CDR3 is 17 amino acids. Written as DNA, the CDR3 is TGTGCCAGCAGCTTATCTCGTGACAGGGGGCCATACAATGAGCAGTTCTTC. Its translation: CASSLSRDRGPYNEQFF.

The chain employs TRBV4-1 and TRBJ2-2; D possibly corresponds to TRBD1 (6 bases). The CDR3 runs 18 residues. V dropped 2 bases and J dropped 1 base, with 17 bases sitting between them. From germline, CDR1 is MGHRA and CDR2 YSYEKL. Here the CDR3 reads CASSQIHQGPWNTGELFF. CDR3 sequence (DNA): TGCGCCAGCAGCCAAATACATCAGGGGCCCTGGAACACCGGGGAGCTGTTTTTT.

J is TRBJ2-5 and V is TRBV5-8; D not certain. The CDR3 is made up of 15 amino acids. Trimming pared 7 bases from V and 1 base from J, leaving 17 bases between. Germline CDR1 and CDR2: SGHTS and YDEGEE. CDR3 nucleotide sequence: TGTGCCAGCTCCCGGTCGCCACAGCCCCAAGAGACCCAGTACTTC. This codes for CASSRSPQPQETQYF.

The chain uses TRBV6-1 and TRBJ1-2, with 8 bases matching TRBD1. The length of the CDR3 is 13 residues. The V gene end was trimmed by 3 bases and the J gene end by 5 bases; junction bases not matched to a gene: 2. Germline V gene lookup returns CDR1 MNHNS and CDR2 SASEGT. The CDR3 DNA reads TGTGCCAGCAGTGAGACAGGGGATTATGGCTACACCTTC. Translated, it gives CASSETGDYGYTF.

CDR3 sequence: CASSREGTDYGYTF. CDR3 nucleotide sequence: TGTGCCAGCAGCCGAGAAGGGACAGACTATGGCTACACCTTC. This sequence joins TRBV3-1 (or the pseudogene TRBV3-2) and TRBJ1-2; 7 nucleotides match TRBD1. Germline V gene sequence: CDR1 LGHDT, CDR2 YNNKEL (reference sequence). The CDR3 has 14 residues. The V gene end was trimmed by 4 bases and the J gene end by 3 bases; junction bases not matched to a gene: 5.

This clone was seen a few times. V is TRBV5-1 and J is TRBJ1-1, with unresolved D. The CDR3 spans 14 residues. Germline CDR1 SGHRS, CDR2 YFSETQ. V lost 4 bases and J lost 1, with 11 bases in between. DNA of the CDR3: TGCGCCAGCAGCCCCCACCTGCGGAACACTGAAGCTTTCTTT. It encodes CASSPHLRNTEAFF. Based on the CDR3 plus reference TRBV5-1 and TRBJ1-1, the full variable domain is KAGVTQTPRYLIKTRGQQVTLSCSPISGHRSVSWYQQTPGQGLQFLFEYFSETQRNKGNFPGRFSGRQFSNSRSEMNVSTLELGDSALYLCASSPHLRNTEAFFGQGTRLTVV.